The sequence of this T cell receptor beta chain was determined in a study of Graves' ophthalmopathy and Graves' hyperthyroidism. General study findings and limits: Its predictions of ophthalmopathy progression gave the model over 65% sensitivity and 72.22% specificity.

In the case of this clonotype: Antigen unknown.

Hyperthyroidism patients, aged 18 to 65, were newly diagnosed, under 2 months' duration. The CDR3 spans 14 residues. With 7 bases removed from V and 3 bases from J, the gap between germline ends came to 15 bases. The germline gives CDR1 SNHLY, CDR2 FYNNEI. RNA transcripts were the template, and TCR beta CDR3 regions were amplified from them. Second-round multiplex PCR came after first-round RT-PCR with HTBI primers. A single record per CDR3 protein comes from TCRdb applying MiXCR to the multiplex PCR reads. The sample yields about 500,000 distinct CDR3 sequences, 39% seen once. The TCR originated in an adult man with Graves' hyperthyroidism. The chain is built from TRBV2 and TRBJ1-2; tentatively, D is TRBD1 (6 bases). Sequencing was done on a sample of peripheral blood or thyroid tissue (not recorded which). CDR3 protein: CASKTGVDDYGYTF. In DNA, the CDR3 is TGTGCCAGCAAGACAGGCGTCGATGACTATGGCTACACCTTC. The whole variable domain, remainder taken from reference TRBV2 and TRBJ1-2, is EPEVTQTPSHQVTQMGQEVILRCVPISNHLYFYWYRQILGQKVEFLVSFYNNEISEKSEIFDDQFSVERPDGSNFTLKIRSTKLEDSAMYFCASKTGVDDYGYTFGSGTRLTVV.